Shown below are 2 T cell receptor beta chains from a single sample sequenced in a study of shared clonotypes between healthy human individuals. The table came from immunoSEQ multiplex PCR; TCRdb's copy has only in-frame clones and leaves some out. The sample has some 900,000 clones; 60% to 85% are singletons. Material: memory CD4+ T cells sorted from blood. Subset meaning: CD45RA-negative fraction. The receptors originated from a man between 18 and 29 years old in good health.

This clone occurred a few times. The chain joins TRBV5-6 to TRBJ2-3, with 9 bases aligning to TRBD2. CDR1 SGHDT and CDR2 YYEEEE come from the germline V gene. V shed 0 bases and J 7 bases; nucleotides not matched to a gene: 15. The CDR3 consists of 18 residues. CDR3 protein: CASSLELAGTSNVNTQYF. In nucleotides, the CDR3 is TGTGCCAGCAGCTTGGAACTAGCGGGCACTTCAAACGTAAATACGCAGTATTTT.

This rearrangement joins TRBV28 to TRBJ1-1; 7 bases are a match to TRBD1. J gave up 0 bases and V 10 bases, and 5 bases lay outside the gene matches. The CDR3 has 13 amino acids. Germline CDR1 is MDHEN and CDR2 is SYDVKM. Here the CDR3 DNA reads TGTGCCACCGGACAGGTAATGAACACTGAAGCTTTCTTT. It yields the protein CATGQVMNTEAFF.